This T cell receptor (beta chain) was identified in a study of T cell responses to AZD1222 COVID-19 vaccine (dated by TCRdb to about 2021). Some background on the complete study: AZD1222 recipients with second doses at about 4 weeks or about 12 weeks were pooled, because spike-specific TCR depth and breadth did not differ between schedules. A total of 240 or so trial participants underwent TCR sequencing, of whom approximately 200 had received two doses of AZD1222 and 26 had received two doses of the MenACWY control vaccine. Trial participants were enrolled into age subgroups of 18-55, 56-69 and 70-plus years, which contained 148, 28 and 57 TCR-sequenced participants, respectively. Beyond this particular receptor, the publication reports: Participants were mostly white British, with more females than males. The authors suggested clonal diversity may have been underestimated. Because no samples from the day 14 peak response were available, repertoires could be characterized only after the peak T cell response. In the small 56-69-year group, the increase in depth fell short of significance, most likely because of low power. Reportedly, close to half of the unique spike-specific TCRs recognized epitopes lying outside the regions that are mutated in the B.1.351 and B.1.1.7 variants. The vaccine-associated CD4 TCRs covered the entire spike protein, and the dominant responses fell in regions 160-218 and 743-854. Conclusions about previously exposed vaccinees are limited because only five to seven AZD1222 recipients were SARS-CoV-2 seropositive at baseline. A significant rise in spike-specific TCR breadth and depth was observed after two AZD1222 doses relative to day 0 and relative to MenACWY recipients.

The CDR3 regions of human TCRbeta chains were analyzed by immunosequencing. As for the authors' bioinformatics: TCRs in the repertoires were compared against a reference library of SARS-CoV-2-specific TCRs that had been generated with the MIRA antigen-specificity platform. Breadth was defined as the fraction of unique TCRs that were SARS-CoV-2-associated, and depth was defined as the fraction of total T cells that were SARS-CoV-2-associated. Each spike-specific TCR was assigned to its reactive spike region and to a CD4 or CD8 class using the MIRA data. Log10-transformed breadth and depth values were compared by one-way ANOVA with Sidak's multiple comparisons tests. The clones in this table, taken by TCRdb from immuneACCESS, are in-frame only. Not every clone is retained; where verified, under half of the shortfall comes from an unresolved V gene, and the cause of the rest is unknown. V and J calls and clone size follow that table, whereas D and trimming were derived from the DNA. Recorded for this sample are about 35,000 clones; about 88% of them occurred a single time. The biggest ten clones account for approximately 6.5% of the sample.

A note on this clone: It has no known antigen specificity. No quality values exist for individual bases; no much larger clone is one base distant.

V is cut by 3 bases and J by 4 bases, and the space between the germline ends is 9 bases. From a lookup of the germline V gene, CDR1 and CDR2 are MNHNS and SASEGT. The CDR3 holds 13 amino acids from the cysteine to the phenylalanine. Solely the CDR3 DNA is kept, with 39 bases framed from the first base. The time point label corresponds to: baseline before first vaccination. The vaccinee samples were drawn from two UK trials, COV001 and COV002, one of which was a single-blind randomized controlled phase 2/3 trial testing AZD1222 (ChAdOx1 nCoV-19) in healthy adults. For TCRbeta chain sequencing, PBMC samples from trial participants were taken at day 0 and at day 28 after the second dose.

Here the chain combines TRBV6-1 and TRBJ1-1; the best D guess is TRBD1, with 5 bases matching. This specimen consisted of peripheral blood, obtained on day 0 of AZD1222 vaccination. The receptor was isolated from an adult in good health. In nucleotide form, the sequence is TGTGCCAGCAGTGACCAGGGCCTCACTGAAGCTTTCTTT. Translated, it reads CASSDQGLTEAFF.